This section outlines one T cell receptor (beta chain) sequence together with its context. What it binds is not known. Assay: immunoSEQ multiplex PCR; the TCRdb copy retains only in-frame clones and omits some. The data show 950,000 to 1,200,000 clones, approximately 75% seen once. This sample is drawn from a study of shared clonotypes between healthy human individuals. The study, taken as a whole, reports: Of the naive CD4 clonotypes, around 4.7% were shared across a handful of donors.

All donors were Caucasian adults living in Nashville, Tennessee. V lost 5 bases to trimming and J lost 6 bases; unmatched junction nucleotides: 6. Looked up from germline, CDR1 is KGHSH and CDR2 is LQKENI. This CDR3 is 14 amino acids long. The sample consisted of memory CD4+ T cells from PBMCs. Regarding subset: CD45RA-negative fraction. This rearrangement joins TRBV18 to TRBJ2-1; TRBD1 aligns across 8 bases. The source of this sequence is a man aged 18 to 29 in good health. Some clones in this sample may be carry-over from other donors' samples. The CDR3 loop is CASSAWTGSNEQFF. The CDR3 bases are TGTGCCAGCTCAGCCTGGACAGGGTCCAATGAGCAGTTCTTC.